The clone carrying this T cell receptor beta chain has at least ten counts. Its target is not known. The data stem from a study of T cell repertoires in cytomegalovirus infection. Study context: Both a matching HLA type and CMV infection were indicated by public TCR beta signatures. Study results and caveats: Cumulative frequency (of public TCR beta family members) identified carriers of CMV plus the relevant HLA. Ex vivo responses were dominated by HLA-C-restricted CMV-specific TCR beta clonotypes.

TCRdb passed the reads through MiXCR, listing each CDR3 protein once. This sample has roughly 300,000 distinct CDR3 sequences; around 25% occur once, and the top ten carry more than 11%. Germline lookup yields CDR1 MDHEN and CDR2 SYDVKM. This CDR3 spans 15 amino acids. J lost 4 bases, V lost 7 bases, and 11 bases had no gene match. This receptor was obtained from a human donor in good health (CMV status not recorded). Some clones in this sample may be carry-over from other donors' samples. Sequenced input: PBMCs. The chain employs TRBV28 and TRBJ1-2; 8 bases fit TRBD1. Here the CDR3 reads CASTPTRTGGYGYTF. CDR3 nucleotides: TGTGCCAGCACCCCCACTCGTACAGGGGGCTATGGCTACACCTTC.